A single sample is the source of the 27 T cell receptor beta chains below, sequenced in a study of long-term antiretroviral therapy in people with HIV. Survey-level resolution applied to immunoSEQ assay v3.0. Assay used: immunoSEQ multiplex PCR; TCRdb lists only in-frame clones, some missing. Altogether more than 25,000 clones are present, around 97% being singletons, with the ten largest covering under 2.5%. The source was unsorted PBMCs, collected 7.6 years after starting antiretroviral therapy. The receptors were gathered from a man aged 30-40 years with HIV.

CDR3 DNA sequence: TGTGCCAGCAGCACCCACCACAGGGGGGGTGGAGAGACCCAGTACTTC. Amino acid sequence: CASSTHHRGGGETQYF. The V gene is TRBV9, the J gene TRBJ2-5, with D tentatively TRBD1 (8 bases). CDR1 SGDLS and CDR2 YYNGEE come from the germline V gene. Between the trimmed V and J ends, which lost 4 bases and 4 bases, there was a span of 20 bases. This CDR3 spans 16 amino acids.

The chain combines TRBV9 with TRBJ2-2; tentatively, D is TRBD2 (6 bases). V dropped 4 bases and J dropped 6 bases, with 10 bases sitting between them. The CDR3 contains 13 residues. Germline CDR1 and CDR2: SGDLS and YYNGEE. This chain's CDR3 is CASSLGLSGELFF. For the CDR3, the DNA is TGTGCCAGCAGCCTGGGACTTTCCGGGGAGCTGTTTTTT.

The chain has TRBV6-1 and TRBJ1-1, with TRBD1 as a possible D gene (6 bases). Germline V gene lookup returns CDR1 MNHNS and CDR2 SASEGT. The CDR3 runs 14 residues. Between the trimmed V and J ends, which lost 5 bases and 3 bases, there was a span of 13 bases. The CDR3 region is CASSLRGLDTEAFF. The CDR3 bases are TGTGCCAGCAGTCTCAGGGGCTTGGACACTGAAGCTTTCTTT.

The chain has TRBV9 and TRBJ2-3, with D hard to call. V shed 6 bases and J shed 2 bases, with 10 bases lying between them. Per the germline V gene, CDR1 is SGDLS and CDR2 is YYNGEE. The CDR3 contains 13 residues. The CDR3 bases are TGTGCCAGCAACACAGAGTACACAGATACGCAGTATTTT. Translated, it gives CASNTEYTDTQYF.

This chain connects TRBV7-3 to TRBJ2-1, with D perhaps TRBD1 or TRBD2 (6 bases each). V was trimmed by 5 bases and J by 9 bases, leaving 11 bases between them. Germline V gene sequence: CDR1 SGHTA, CDR2 FQGTGA. The CDR3 is 12 amino acids. The CDR3 sequence is CASSAPGAEQFF. The CDR3, as DNA: TGTGCCAGCAGCGCCCCGGGGGCTGAGCAGTTCTTC. The whole variable domain, filled in from reference TRBV7-3 and TRBJ2-1, reads GAGVSQTPSNKVTEKGKYVELRCDPISGHTALYWYRQSLGQGPEFLIYFQGTGAADDSGLPNDRFFAVRPEGSVSTLKIQRTERGDSAVYLCASSAPGAEQFFGPGTRLTVL.

This rearrangement joins TRBV7-9 to TRBJ2-5; either TRBD1 or TRBD2 may fit D (5 bases each). The V end lost 5 bases, the J end lost 5 bases, and 15 bases lay between the germline ends. There are 14 residues in the CDR3. Germline CDR1 is SEHNR and CDR2 is FQNEAQ (reference sequence). CDR3 sequence: CASSHERGRETQYF. CDR3 coding DNA: TGTGCCAGCAGCCACGAGAGGGGTCGGGAGACCCAGTACTTC.

This clone was counted a single time. The gene calls are TRBV6-5 and TRBJ1-2; D remains ambiguous. This CDR3 region has 13 residues. CDR1 and CDR2 (germline): MNHEY, SVGAGI. Trimming took off 2 bases at V and 7 bases at J, with 11 bases between the two ends. CDR3 sequence: CASSYRRRGGYTF. CDR3 DNA: TGTGCCAGCAGTTACCGCCGACGAGGTGGCTACACCTTC.

The rearrangement links TRBV27 to TRBJ2-7; no clear D gene. Germline loops: CDR1 MNHEY, CDR2 SMNVEV (reference sequence). The CDR3 spans 14 residues. Between the trimmed V and J ends, which lost 2 bases and 2 bases, there was a span of 10 bases. The CDR3 nucleotides read TGTGCCAGCAGTTTAGAAGGGAATCCCTACGAGCAGTACTTC. Its protein is CASSLEGNPYEQYF.

The J gene is TRBJ2-2, the V gene TRBV6-5; the D is unclear. From germline, CDR1 is MNHEY and CDR2 SVGAGI. V lost 6 bases and J 5 bases, leaving 10 bases between the germline ends. This CDR3 has 13 amino acids. Here the CDR3 DNA reads TGTGCCAGCAGCCGCCATGAGACCGGGGAGCTGTTTTTT. Encoded protein: CASSRHETGELFF.

This clone was counted once. This chain connects TRBV7-2 to TRBJ2-3; TRBD2 matches 7 bases. Germline V lookup: CDR1 SGHTA, CDR2 FQGNSA. The CDR3 spans 14 residues. J gave up 8 bases and V 3 bases, and 8 bases lay outside the gene matches. Here the CDR3 reads CASSFLGRGVTQYF. For the CDR3, the DNA is TGTGCCAGCAGCTTCCTCGGCCGGGGGGTTACGCAGTATTTT.

The gene calls are TRBV15 and TRBJ2-1, with D uncertain. This CDR3 has 13 amino acids. Trimming took 8 bases from V and 9 from J, leaving 17 bases between them. Germline-derived CDR1 and CDR2 are LNHNV and YYDKDF (reference sequence). The DNA for the CDR3 is TGTGCCACCTCCAAAGCTCGTGGTAGTGAGCAGTTCTTC. Translating gives CATSKARGSEQFF.

V is TRBV6-5 and J is TRBJ2-6; D is unclear. Germline lookup yields CDR1 MNHEY and CDR2 SVGAGI. The germline V and J ends were trimmed by 6 bases and 3 bases, with 3 bases remaining between them. CDR3 length equals 12 residues. The CDR3 is CASRVGANVLTF. The CDR3 DNA reads as TGTGCCAGCAGGGTTGGGGCCAACGTCCTGACTTTC.

This clone was detected only once. The chain links TRBV6-6 to TRBJ1-1; D possibly corresponds to TRBD1 (6 bases). With 6 bases removed from V and 1 base from J, the gap between germline ends came to 12 bases. This CDR3 is 14 amino acids long. In germline, CDR1 is MNHNY, CDR2 SVGAGI (reference sequence). The CDR3 sequence is CASSPTGRNTEAFF. The CDR3 DNA reads TGTGCCAGCAGCCCGACAGGACGGAACACTGAAGCTTTCTTT.

The J gene is TRBJ2-3, the V gene TRBV6-1, with a possible D match to TRBD2 (6 bases). The ends were cut back, 2 bases at V and 5 bases at J, with 11 bases in the middle. Germline V CDR1 and CDR2: MNHNS, SASEGT. The CDR3 consists of 14 residues. CDR3 sequence (DNA): TGTGCCAGCAGTGAAAGGCAGGGAGGAGATACGCAGTATTTT. Translated, it gives CASSERQGGDTQYF.

The chain links TRBV6-6 to TRBJ2-1; 9 positions agree with TRBD2. V dropped 4 bases and J dropped 3; count of bases not matched to a gene: 4. The CDR3 consists of 15 residues. From germline, CDR1 is MNHNY and CDR2 SVGAGI (reference sequence). In nucleotides, the CDR3 is TGTGCCAGCAGTTTGACTAGCGGAAGCTACAATGAGCAGTTCTTC. Its protein product is CASSLTSGSYNEQFF.

The genes are TRBV11-2 and TRBJ2-1; 8 nucleotides align to TRBD2. Germline V gives CDR1 SGHAT, CDR2 FQNNGV. The CDR3 runs to 11 residues. With 1 base clipped from V and 15 bases from J, the junction kept 2 bases outside the gene matches. The CDR3 is CASSLAGGMFF. As DNA, the CDR3 is TGTGCCAGCAGCTTAGCGGGGGGGATGTTCTTC.

This clone was seen a single time. The chain has TRBV2 and TRBJ2-1; a weak D match, TRBD2 (6 bases). The V end lost 10 bases, the J end lost 1 base, and 14 bases lay between the germline ends. CDR3 length equals 14 residues. The V gene's germline CDR1 is SNHLY and CDR2 FYNNEI. The CDR3 reads CANQLGRSYNEQFF. The CDR3 DNA follows: TGTGCCAACCAGCTAGGGAGGTCCTACAATGAGCAGTTCTTC.

Only a few counts were recorded for this clone. The same CDR3 also results from other DNA sequences found in this sample. The genes are TRBV9 and TRBJ2-3; D is ambiguous. V lost 0 bases and J lost 0, with 8 bases in between. Germline assignment: CDR1 SGDLS and CDR2 YYNGEE. The CDR3 covers 15 residues. The CDR3 coding sequence is TGTGCCAGCAGCGTAGCTGTTGACAGCACAGATACGCAGTATTTT. It encodes CASSVAVDSTDTQYF. Full variable domain (outside the CDR3, taken from reference TRBV9 and TRBJ2-3): DSGVTQTPKHLITATGQRVTLRCSPRSGDLSVYWYQQSLDQGLQFLIQYYNGEERAKGNILERFSAQQFPDLHSELNLSSLELGDSALYFCASSVAVDSTDTQYFGPGTRLTVL.

The chain combines TRBV30 with TRBJ2-2; D remains unclear. The CDR3 totals 12 residues. Looked up from germline, CDR1 is GTSNPN and CDR2 is SVGIG (reference sequence). V was cut by 2 bases and J by 2 bases, with 3 bases left in between. The CDR3 region is CAWSQNTGELFF. The CDR3 DNA follows: TGTGCCTGGAGTCAAAACACCGGGGAGCTGTTTTTT.

The chain joins TRBV4-3 to TRBJ2-1; 12 bases are a match to TRBD1. The CDR3 runs to 18 residues. J lost 4 bases, V lost 3 bases, and 10 bases had no gene match. Germline values: CDR1 LGHNA, CDR2 YSLEER. Written as DNA, the CDR3 is TGCGCCAGCAGCCACACCTGGGACAGGGGGCCCCTATACAATGAGCAGTTCTTC. Residues: CASSHTWDRGPLYNEQFF.

This sequence joins TRBV7-8 and TRBJ2-7, with D tentatively TRBD1 or TRBD2 (5 bases each). Germline CDR1 is SGHVS and CDR2 is FQNEAQ. Trimming left V 1 base short and J 7 bases short, with 14 bases between. The CDR3 has 14 residues. CDR3 bases: TGTGCCAGCAGCTTAGGGGGGACGGGGAGTGAGCAGTACTTC. This sequence encodes CASSLGGTGSEQYF. Using reference TRBV7-8 and TRBJ2-7 for the parts outside the CDR3, the full variable domain is GAGVSQSPRYKVAKRGQDVALRCDPISGHVSLFWYQQALGQGPEFLTYFQNEAQLDKSGLPSDRFFAERPEGSVSTLKIQRTQQEDSAVYLCASSLGGTGSEQYFGPGTRLTVT.

The chain employs TRBV5-6 and TRBJ1-5, with 7 bases aligning to TRBD1. With V trimmed by 3 bases and J by 4 bases, 10 bases remained unmatched. The CDR3 extends over 16 amino acids. CDR1 is SGHDT and CDR2 is YYEEEE in the germline V gene. The CDR3, as DNA: TGTGCCAGCAGCTCCGACAGGGACGGGTGGAATCAGCCCCAGCATTTT. Protein sequence: CASSSDRDGWNQPQHF.

This clone was detected only once. The J gene is TRBJ1-1, the V gene TRBV9; 9 nucleotides agree with TRBD1. V lost 5 bases, J lost 1 base, and 9 bases stayed unmatched. The CDR3 has 16 residues. CDR1 SGDLS and CDR2 YYNGEE come from the germline V gene. The chain's CDR3 is CASSPGTGIANTEAFF. DNA of the CDR3: TGTGCCAGCAGTCCCGGGACAGGGATTGCGAACACTGAAGCTTTCTTT.

The V gene is TRBV9, the J gene TRBJ2-5; no clear D gene. Looked up from germline, CDR1 is SGDLS and CDR2 is YYNGEE. The CDR3 extends over 15 amino acids. Trimming removed 4 bases from V and 5 bases from J, with 18 bases in between. The CDR3 protein is CASSPKMRIGETQYF. The CDR3 DNA follows: TGTGCCAGCAGCCCAAAGATGAGAATCGGGGAGACCCAGTACTTC.

The chain recombines TRBV20-1 with TRBJ2-1; a possible D gene is TRBD1 (5 bases). This CDR3 contains 11 residues. V lost 4 bases and J 12 bases, leaving 13 bases between the germline ends. Germline V gene lookup returns CDR1 DFQATT and CDR2 SNEGSKA (reference sequence). The CDR3: CSATTGRGQFF. As DNA, the CDR3 is TGCAGTGCTACCACAGGACGTGGGCAGTTCTTC.

This rearrangement joins TRBV9 to TRBJ1-6, with D unclear. V lost 0 bases to trimming and J lost 3 bases, with 4 bases between them. The CDR3 loop spans 14 amino acids. Germline V gene sequence: CDR1 SGDLS, CDR2 YYNGEE. CDR3 residues: CASSVGDYNSPLHF. DNA for the CDR3: TGTGCCAGCAGCGTAGGCGACTATAATTCACCCCTCCACTTT. Full variable domain (missing parts from reference TRBV9 and TRBJ1-6): DSGVTQTPKHLITATGQRVTLRCSPRSGDLSVYWYQQSLDQGLQFLIQYYNGEERAKGNILERFSAQQFPDLHSELNLSSLELGDSALYFCASSVGDYNSPLHFGNGTRLTVT.

The chain joins TRBV7-9 to TRBJ2-7; the match to TRBD2 covers 7 bases. The V gene's germline CDR1 is SEHNR and CDR2 FQNEAQ (reference sequence). The CDR3 runs to 16 residues. V was pared by 5 bases and J by 0 bases, with 10 bases of the junction left unmatched. CDR3 coding DNA: TGTGCCAGCAGCCACAACCTTCCGGGGGGCTCCTACGAGCAGTACTTC. This encodes CASSHNLPGGSYEQYF. Complete variable domain (other parts from reference TRBV7-9 and TRBJ2-7): DTGVSQNPRHKITKRGQNVTFRCDPISEHNRLYWYRQTLGQGPEFLTYFQNEAQLEKSRLLSDRFSAERPKGSFSTLEIQRTEQGDSAMYLCASSHNLPGGSYEQYFGPGTRLTVT.